This passage covers 18 T cell receptor beta chains from one sample sequenced in a study of cytomegalovirus exposure and HLA in healthy donors. The table came from immunoSEQ multiplex PCR; TCRdb's copy has only in-frame clones and leaves some out. This sample has roughly 200,000 clones, with approximately 83% found just once. What was sequenced was PBMCs. The origin of the receptors is a woman between 18 and 29 years old in good health and CMV-seropositive.

The genes are TRBV6-4 and TRBJ2-2; D is uncertain. Trimming stripped 0 bases from V and 7 bases from J, with 9 bases between. The germline V gene encodes CDR1 MRHNA and CDR2 SNTAGT. The CDR3 contains 14 residues. The CDR3 loop reads CASSDSLLSGELFF. The CDR3 nucleotides read TGTGCCAGCAGTGACTCGTTGTTGAGCGGGGAGCTGTTTTTT.

The chain employs TRBV5-3 and TRBJ2-5; D not resolved. TRBV5-3 is designated an ORF whose function remains uncertain. The V and J ends lost 6 bases and 6 bases respectively, with 3 bases between them. This CDR3 comprises 9 residues. CDR3 in amino acids: CARTKTQYF. The CDR3 region has the DNA TGTGCCAGAACCAAGACCCAGTACTTC.

The count of this clone is one. The V gene is TRBV11-3, the J gene TRBJ2-2; possibly TRBD1 for D (5 bases). Deletions cut 1 base from V and 7 bases from J, with 7 bases between. From germline, CDR1 is SGHNT and CDR2 YENEEA. This CDR3 comprises 13 residues. The CDR3 DNA reads as TGTGCCAGCAGCTTAGTCCAGGGCGGGGAGCTGTTTTTT. It encodes CASSLVQGGELFF.

This clone was recorded a few times. The rearrangement links TRBV28 to TRBJ1-1; D is perhaps TRBD1 (6 bases). Trimming shortened V by 3 bases and J by 0 bases, and 14 bases separated the two germline ends. This CDR3 comprises 16 residues. From germline, CDR1 is MDHEN and CDR2 SYDVKM. The chain's CDR3 is CASSLSTGVMNTEAFF. CDR3 DNA: TGTGCCAGCAGTTTGTCGACAGGAGTCATGAACACTGAAGCTTTCTTT.

The rearrangement joins TRBV7-2 to TRBJ1-1, with 11 bases fitting TRBD1. After removal of 5 bases from V and 5 bases from J, the junction contained 7 bases not matched to a gene. CDR3 size: 15 residues. The germline CDR1 and CDR2 sequences are SGHTA and FQGNSA. The CDR3 bases are TGTGCCAGCAGCCCCCGGACAGGGGGCCTGACTGAAGCTTTCTTT. Translated: CASSPRTGGLTEAFF.

This rearrangement joins TRBV6-1 to TRBJ2-5, with 7 bases identical to TRBD1. Trimming at V came to 2 bases and at J to 9 bases, leaving 12 bases not matched to a gene. Germline values: CDR1 MNHNS, CDR2 SASEGT. The CDR3 extends over 15 amino acids. CDR3 region: CASSELDRASGAQYF. CDR3 coding DNA: TGTGCCAGCAGTGAACTCGACAGGGCCTCAGGGGCCCAGTACTTC.

This sequence joins TRBV2 and TRBJ2-1; possibly TRBD1 for D (5 bases). The CDR3 covers 13 residues. The germline CDR1 and CDR2 sequences are SNHLY and FYNNEI. Deletions cut 6 bases from V and 9 bases from J, with 15 bases between. The CDR3 is CASRPSKGFEQFF. As DNA, the CDR3 is TGTGCCAGCAGGCCCTCAAAGGGGTTTGAGCAGTTCTTC. The full variable domain, rest sourced from reference TRBV2 and TRBJ2-1, is EPEVTQTPSHQVTQMGQEVILRCVPISNHLYFYWYRQILGQKVEFLVSFYNNEISEKSEIFDDQFSVERPDGSNFTLKIRSTKLEDSAMYFCASRPSKGFEQFFGPGTRLTVL.

The rearrangement links TRBV7-2 to TRBJ2-1, with D unresolved. The V gene lost 4 bases and the J gene lost 0 bases, with 7 bases spanning the gap. The CDR3 sequence is 14 residues long. Germline V CDR1 and CDR2: SGHTA, FQGNSA. Here the CDR3 DNA reads TGTGCCAGCAGCTCCGGGTCCTCCTACAATGAGCAGTTCTTC. This gives the protein CASSSGSSYNEQFF.

V gene TRBV7-9 combines with J gene TRBJ1-2; 7 nucleotides align to TRBD1. Unmatched junction bases numbered 7, after V lost 5 bases and J lost 4 bases. Germline assignment: CDR1 SEHNR and CDR2 FQNEAQ (reference sequence). This CDR3 has 14 amino acids. The CDR3 region has the DNA TGTGCCAGCAGCGCCGTGGACAGGACCTATGGCTACACCTTC. Protein product: CASSAVDRTYGYTF.

The rearrangement joins TRBV7-6 to TRBJ2-2; D is perhaps TRBD2 (5 bases). This CDR3 contains 17 residues. Trimming removed 3 bases at V and 5 bases at J, with 19 bases between. The germline CDR1 and CDR2 sequences are SGHVS and FNYEAQ. CDR3 in amino acids: CASSFLLGDGVTGELFF. In DNA form, the CDR3 reads TGTGCCAGCAGCTTTCTGTTGGGTGACGGGGTAACCGGGGAGCTGTTTTTT.

This clone came up a few times. The chain couples TRBV9 to TRBJ2-7; weak D call: TRBD2 (5 bases). Deletions cut 2 bases from V and 9 bases from J, with 18 bases between. Germline V gene data show CDR1 as SGDLS and CDR2 as YYNGEE. This CDR3 is 14 amino acids long. CDR3 nucleotides: TGTGCCAGCAGCGTCTCCGGGGATCGTGGCGGGCAGTACTTC. This gives the protein CASSVSGDRGGQYF.

This clone was seen a few times. V and J are TRBV6-5 and TRBJ2-1, with a tentative D call TRBD1 (6 bases). The V end was cut by 2 bases, the J end by 3 bases, with 8 bases between. Germline V gene lookup returns CDR1 MNHEY and CDR2 SVGAGI. The CDR3 runs 14 residues. The CDR3 DNA sequence: TGTGCCAGCAGTTACGAGACAGGCTACAATGAGCAGTTCTTC. This gives the protein CASSYETGYNEQFF.

The chain is built from TRBV10-2 and TRBJ1-2; no clear D. Looked up from germline, CDR1 is WSHSY and CDR2 is SAAADI. This CDR3 is 13 amino acids long. Trimming removed 2 bases at V and 7 bases at J, with 11 bases between. CDR3 amino acids: CASSEQALGGYTF. Written as DNA, the CDR3 is TGCGCCAGCAGTGAGCAGGCTTTAGGTGGCTACACCTTC.

This chain connects TRBV19 to TRBJ1-1, with a tentative D call TRBD1 (5 bases). V shed 3 bases and J shed 7 bases, with 9 bases lying between them. This CDR3 contains 12 residues. The V gene's germline CDR1 is LNHDA and CDR2 SQIVND (reference sequence). The CDR3 reads CASSMGRGEAFF. As DNA, the CDR3 is TGTGCCAGTAGTATGGGGCGAGGTGAAGCTTTCTTT.

The J gene is TRBJ2-3, the V gene TRBV4-2, with TRBD2 identical over 13 bases. The ends lost 0 bases at V and 6 bases at J; junction bases unmatched: 0. The germline V gene encodes CDR1 LGHNA and CDR2 YNFKEQ. The CDR3 runs to 15 residues. This chain's CDR3 is CASSQELAGGDTQYF. The DNA of the CDR3 is TGTGCCAGCAGCCAAGAACTAGCGGGGGGGGATACGCAGTATTTT.

This chain uses TRBV10-3 with TRBJ2-1, with 12 bases that match TRBD2. Losses at the gene ends were 6 bases for V and 2 bases for J; bases not matched to a gene: 8. Per the germline V gene, CDR1 is ENHRY and CDR2 is SYGVKD. The CDR3 consists of 17 residues. CDR3 residues: CAISPSSGGVTYNEQFF. As DNA, the CDR3 is TGTGCCATCAGCCCTTCTAGCGGGGGGGTTACCTACAATGAGCAGTTCTTC.

The chain recombines TRBV6-6 with TRBJ2-1; maybe TRBD2 (5 bases). Germline values: CDR1 MNHNY, CDR2 SVGAGI (reference sequence). CDR3 size: 12 residues. Trimming cost V 7 bases and J 6 bases, with 10 bases left between them. The CDR3 sequence: CASTGVVNEQFF. In DNA form, the CDR3 reads TGTGCCAGCACCGGGGTGGTCAATGAGCAGTTCTTC.

The chain recombines TRBV5-4 with TRBJ1-1; 8 bases line up with TRBD1. V lost 5 bases, J lost 5 bases, and 5 bases stayed unmatched. Germline CDR1 reads SGHNT; CDR2 reads YYREEE (reference sequence). The CDR3 is 13 residues long. The CDR3 loop reads CASSQQGGTEAFF. The DNA of the CDR3 is TGTGCCAGCAGTCAACAGGGGGGTACTGAAGCTTTCTTT.